The rows below give T cell receptor beta chains drawn from one sample of a study of vaccination and CD4 T cells after COVID-19. These receptors have no known antigen. MiXCR was run by TCRdb on the PCR reads, yielding one entry per CDR3 protein. This table has about 15,000 distinct CDR3 sequences, roughly 52% appearing once. Material: CD4+ T cells from blood, cultured in vitro. Every receptor here comes from a human donor who had recovered from COVID-19. CDR3s include the opening cysteine and the closing phenylalanine or tryptophan. D genes are given only for firm matches. Clone size, where shown, is once, few, many, or a class for clones that have expanded.

DNA | CDR3 | V | D | J | length | size
TGTGCCAGCAGCGTATACCAAATAAGAGCCGAGCAGTACTTC | CASSVYQIRAEQYF | TRBV7-2 | - | TRBJ2-7 | 14 | few
TGTGCCAGCAGTTTCCGGGACGGGCCCCTTTGGCAGTTCTTC | CASSFRDGPLWQFF | TRBV11-2 | - | TRBJ2-1 | 14 | -
TGCGCCAGCAGCTCCGCAGGGGGCTACTCCTACAATGAGCAGTTCTTC | CASSSAGGYSYNEQFF | TRBV5-1 | TRBD1 | TRBJ2-1 | 16 | -
TGTGCCAGCAGTTACTCTAGTGCCGGGACAGGGATGACTGAAGCTTTCTTT | CASSYSSAGTGMTEAFF | TRBV6-5 | TRBD1 | TRBJ1-1 | 17 | medium-sized
TGCAGTGCTGGAATTGAAGCTTTCTTT | CSAGIEAFF | TRBV20-1 | - | TRBJ1-1 | 9 | once
TGTGCCAGCGTTGGGGGTGGAAACACCATATATTTT | CASVGGGNTIYF | TRBV6-1 | - | TRBJ1-3 | 12 | few
TGTGCCAGCAGCAGAGCAGGCGGCTATAATTCACCCCTCCACTTT | CASSRAGGYNSPLHF | TRBV7-2 | - | TRBJ1-6 | 15 | few
TGTGCCAGCAGCTTAGCTAGTCGAATGGGACAGGGATCCTACGAGCAGTACTTC | CASSLASRMGQGSYEQYF | TRBV7-2 | TRBD1 | TRBJ2-7 | 18 | -
TGTGCCAGCAGCTTAGGACATACCACTGAAGCTTTCTTT | CASSLGHTTEAFF | TRBV7-2 | - | TRBJ1-1 | 13 | few
TGTGCCAGCAGCTTAGCTCCGGACGGTGAGCAGTTCTTC | CASSLAPDGEQFF | TRBV27 | - | TRBJ2-1 | 13 | -
TGTGCCAGCAGTTACTCGACTCTACGGGGGGCGCATAATTCACCCCTCCACTTT | CASSYSTLRGAHNSPLHF | TRBV6-2/TRBV6-3 | - | TRBJ1-6 | 18 | -
TGCAGTGCTAGAGTTTACCATGTTTCCTACGAGCAGTACTTC | CSARVYHVSYEQYF | TRBV20-1 | - | TRBJ2-7 | 14 | -
TGTGCCAGCAGCTTAGAGGGAAGGGGGAACAATGAGCAGTTCTTC | CASSLEGRGNNEQFF | TRBV7-9 | - | TRBJ2-1 | 15 | -
TGCGCCAGCAGCCTGCTGGACACAAAGAGACATAATTCACCCCTCCACTTT | CASSLLDTKRHNSPLHF | TRBV4-1 | - | TRBJ1-6 | 17 | -
TGCGCCAGCAGCCAAGAGAGGGACGAGCAGTACTTC | CASSQERDEQYF | TRBV4-1 | - | TRBJ2-7 | 12 | few
TGTGCCAGCAGCCAAGTGGGACAGCCGATCTTC | CASSQVGQPIF | TRBV3-1 | TRBD1 | TRBJ1-2 | 11 | -
TGTGCCAGCAGTTTATCGAAATCTAGCAGGGGATTAACCAGGTCCTATAATTCACCCCTCCACTTT | CASSLSKSSRGLTRSYNSPLHF | TRBV27 | - | TRBJ1-6 | 22 | -
TGCAGTGCTCCTCGACAGACCTATAATTCACCCCTCCACTTT | CSAPRQTYNSPLHF | TRBV20-1 | - | TRBJ1-6 | 14 | -
TGTGCCAGCAGTTTACGGAGACGAGAGACCCAGTACTTC | CASSLRRRETQYF | TRBV27 | - | TRBJ2-5 | 13 | -
TGTGCCAGCAGCCTTTCAGCAGATACGCAGTATTTT | CASSLSADTQYF | TRBV11-3 | - | TRBJ2-3 | 12 | -
TGTGCCAGCAGCCCGGACAGGGGATTGGTTGGGGCCAACGTCCTGACTTTC | CASSPDRGLVGANVLTF | TRBV5-6 | TRBD1 | TRBJ2-6 | 17 | -
TGTGCCAGCAGCCGCCGGAGACAGGGGGCCACTGGGGCCAACGTCCTGACTTTC | CASSRRRQGATGANVLTF | TRBV11-3 | TRBD1 | TRBJ2-6 | 18 | few
TGTGCCAGCAGCTCGCTAGGGGGCAGAGGGGTAGAGACCCAGTACTTC | CASSSLGGRGVETQYF | TRBV11-2 | TRBD1 | TRBJ2-5 | 16 | -
TGTGCCAGCAGTCGCCTGGGTGGGGCTGAGCAGTTCTTC | CASSRLGGAEQFF | TRBV11-1 | - | TRBJ2-1 | 13 | -
TGTGCCAGCAGTGAACTGGCCGAGACTAACTATGGCTACACCTTC | CASSELAETNYGYTF | TRBV6-1 | - | TRBJ1-2 | 15 | -
TGTGCCAGCAGTTTTTTCTCCGGTGGCAATCAGCCCCAGCATTTT | CASSFFSGGNQPQHF | TRBV28 | - | TRBJ1-5 | 15 | -
TGTGCCAGCAAACGGGACAGCATGAACACTGAAGCTTTCTTT | CASKRDSMNTEAFF | TRBV28 | TRBD1 | TRBJ1-1 | 14 | few
TGTGCCAGCAGTTCTTATGGACAGGGCGGGGGTCAGCCCCAGCATTTT | CASSSYGQGGGQPQHF | TRBV27 | TRBD1 | TRBJ1-5 | 16 | medium-sized
TGCAGTGCTAGAGATGTCGCGAAGGGTAGGGACACTGAAGCTTTCTTT | CSARDVAKGRDTEAFF | TRBV20-1 | - | TRBJ1-1 | 16 | few
TGTGCCAGCAGAAGACAGGGTGACAATGGCTACACCTTC | CASRRQGDNGYTF | TRBV6-1 | TRBD1 | TRBJ1-2 | 13 | -
TGTGCCACCAGCAGAGATTGGGGTACGGGGCGGGTGGGGCAGTTCTTC | CATSRDWGTGRVGQFF | TRBV15 | - | TRBJ2-1 | 16 | -
TGTGCCAGTAGTCCTCACTCCACAGGGGCCCCAGACTACGAGCAGTACTTC | CASSPHSTGAPDYEQYF | TRBV19 | TRBD1 | TRBJ2-7 | 17 | -
TGTGCCAGTAGTATGGGACAGCGCTACTCTGGGGCCAACGTCCTGACTTTC | CASSMGQRYSGANVLTF | TRBV19 | TRBD1 | TRBJ2-6 | 17 | few
TGTGCCAGCAGTGGAGTAATTCAGTACTTC | CASSGVIQYF | TRBV28 | - | TRBJ2-4 | 10 | -
TGTGCCAGCAGTTTATCAGGGACAGGGGCCCTTTCCTACGAGCAGTACTTC | CASSLSGTGALSYEQYF | TRBV27 | TRBD1 | TRBJ2-7 | 17 | -
TGTGCCAGCACGGCCCTTTCAGGGAGGGGCTACACCTTC | CASTALSGRGYTF | TRBV6-1 | - | TRBJ1-2 | 13 | -
TGTGCCAGCAGTTCTGTTGGCTACACCTTC | CASSSVGYTF | TRBV28 | - | TRBJ1-2 | 10 | few
TGTGCCAGCAGCCCAAGCGGGGGTTCACCCCTCCACTTT | CASSPSGGSPLHF | TRBV7-9 | - | TRBJ1-6 | 13 | few
TGTGCCAGCAGTTTATTAGTGGGAGCGCCCAGATCTAGCACAGATACGCAGTATTTT | CASSLLVGAPRSSTDTQYF | TRBV28 | - | TRBJ2-3 | 19 | -